One TCR beta chain is described in this entry. Its antigen is still unknown. No per-base quality is available; no much larger clone lies one base away. These data originate in a study of cytomegalovirus exposure and HLA in healthy donors (dated by TCRdb to the late 2010s). With regard to the full study: An earlier analysis of 550 to 700 of the donors reported approximately 290 Gb of sequence data and more than 90 million unique TCR beta sequences from around 200 million T cells. Typing coverage differed by locus: A, B, C, DRB1 and DQB1 were typed in about 620-630 donors, DQA1 in 500 to 550, DPA1 in around 600, and DPB1 in just under 490. To predict cytomegalovirus infection status, the study brought together high-throughput TCR immunosequencing, statistical association of individual TCRs with disease status, and machine learning. A later analysis re-analyzed previously published TCR beta repertoires from hundreds of donors and added high-resolution HLA genotyping to study TCR occurrence patterns. To decide whether each TCR beta V gene segment behaved as functional or pseudogenic, an earlier analysis of over 500 of the donors relied on high-throughput TCR beta sequencing. All discovery cohort repertoires had been generated using a single sequencing platform. In addition to the first cohort of around 670 subjects, a separate validation cohort of 130 or so different subjects was used. The study aimed to test whether signatures of past pathogen exposure could be identified by cataloging public T cell receptors. HLA typing covered class I and class II loci at four-digit resolution. Of the 350 to 400 genotyped donors, over 70% fell in the genetic ancestry cluster associated with self-reported Caucasian donors. Using immunosequencing, the study profiled T cell repertoires from around 680 subjects and related those repertoires to cytomegalovirus serostatus. An early release that covered about 600 HLA-typed donors contained approximately 320 gigabases of sequencing data and roughly 84 million unique TCR sequences. Rather than drawing on any new phenotypic data, the later analysis identified candidate immune exposures from TCR beta sequences and the way those sequences occurred across donors. Four to six DR-DQ haplotypes were handled as single units for association and clustering because linkage in the cohort was strong. Genome-wide SNP genotypes for about 60% of the roughly 670 donors were used in a later genetic analysis, which treated that subset as a discovery cohort. Donor age, sex, ethnicity and CMV serostatus were compiled alongside the repertoire data. On average, around 240,000 unique TCR beta nucleotide sequences were sequenced per donor among 398 genotyped donors of the cohort, with 15% to 20% of those sequences being non-productive. General findings and caveats noted by the study authors: Correlated functional status among segregating V segments might be attributable to linkage disequilibrium, but an unknown experimental factor could not be ruled out. A few of the identified cytomegalovirus-associated TCR beta chains were confirmed in vitro to be specific for cytomegalovirus antigens. Compared with equally common non-associated chains, HLA-associated TCR beta chains in a later analysis were more clonally expanded and had lower generation probabilities. An association between a missense DCLRE1C variant and V-gene and J-gene trimming of TCR beta chains was found in a later genetic analysis and replicated in an independent cohort. Broadly in line with IMGT annotations, most TCR beta V segments showed up in productive rearrangements about 87% or about 30% of the time in an earlier analysis of some 590 of the donors. In both the original and validation cohorts, the classifier was reported to diagnose cytomegalovirus status with high specificity and sensitivity. A further reported finding was that TCR beta sequences accurately predicted the HLA-A and HLA-B alleles for most subjects in the first cohort. This cohort had only TCR beta chains sequenced, and the lack of alpha or paired-chain data limited which features could be detected. In a later analysis, most CMV-associated TCR beta chains were found to appear HLA-restricted, with HLA associations seemingly driven largely by CMV exposure. Because some donors lacked HLA typing at each locus, the association tests relied only on the typed subset. According to a later analysis, TCR association rates differed among HLA loci, with DRB1 alleles showing the most associated TCRs and HLA-C alleles showing the fewest. At a false discovery rate of 0.05, a later analysis linked under 20,000 TCR beta sequences to specific HLA alleles. In a later genetic analysis, fewer N-insertions in productive TCRs were reported among donors in an Asian-associated ancestry cluster than the approximately 630-donor mean. The authors suggested that the approach could potentially be generalized to other disease states and immunological phenotypes. In a later analysis, several top co-occurrence clusters were reported to appear linked to parvovirus B19, influenza, CMV and Epstein-Barr virus. Assigning TCR associations to individual alleles was difficult when HLA alleles, especially DR and DQ, strongly co-occurred. The sequencing pipeline was judged likely to have produced a cluster of highly shared sequence variants as a technical artifact. Most TCR sequences were observed very rarely across donors, whereas some public TCRs were present in many individuals. The 87-base-pair reads could not distinguish some IMGT-functional V segments, including TRBV6-2 and TRBV6-3, so those segments were excluded. The study listed 164 TCR beta chains as associated with cytomegalovirus. The presence/absence analyses assumed that sequencing depth was roughly uniform across donors, and that assumption may not be true. Seventeen rarely observed V segments, including chromosome 9 orphons, were excluded from the earlier analysis of a few hundred of the donors because counts were too low. Immune exposure information for the cohort was limited to CMV serostatus.

Library generation was performed with the immunoSEQ multiplex PCR assay. For the multiplex PCR, a mixture combining 60 forward primers for TCR Vbeta segments and 13 reverse primers for TCR Jbeta segments was used. The CDR3 region of rearranged TCR beta genes was amplified from genomic DNA with a multiplex PCR assay. Amplified TCR beta libraries were sequenced as 87-base-pair reads on the Illumina HiSeq System. As for the authors' bioinformatics: A later analysis tallied around 80 million unique TCR beta chains across the 550 to 850 repertoires, and around 10 million of those chains were shared by two or more donors. A nearest-neighbor algorithm error-corrected the raw reads and collapsed the reads into unique sequences, merging closely related sequences to remove PCR and sequencing errors. CDR3 sequences were aligned to IMGT reference sequences to assign V, D and J gene segments. For a sequence to be retained, a match of at least six nucleotides to both a V gene segment and a J gene segment was required. A rearrangement counted as productive if the CDR3 had no stop codons and remained in frame with V and J, and every other rearrangement counted as non-productive. Following IMGT convention, CDR3 was defined as the stretch from the second conserved V-encoded cysteine to the conserved J-encoded phenylalanine. In an earlier analysis of around 600 of the donors, sequences lacking an unambiguous match to a single V gene segment were excluded. An earlier analysis of approximately 590 of the donors called V segments functional above 56.7% productive rearrangements and segregating when the between-donor standard deviation exceeded 5%. To diagnose cytomegalovirus status from the catalog of TCR beta chain sequences, a statistical classification framework was built. In a later analysis, V and J genes were assigned by comparing TCR nucleotide sequences against IMGT/GENE-DB human TR gene sequences. In a later analysis, CDR3 sequences and most-parsimonious VDJ recombination scenarios were assigned using the TCRdist pipeline. A later analysis defined each TCR beta chain by its CDR3 amino acid sequence plus V-gene family, and excluded reads lacking a unique V-gene family. A later analysis removed 600 or so highly shared, low-generation-probability nucleotide sequences to deal with suspected cross-contamination and a sequencing artifact. A later analysis calculated a clonal expansion index for each public chain from normalized within-repertoire ranks of inferred template counts. A later analysis computed generation probabilities with a VDJ recombination model fitted to out-of-frame rearrangements, and checked the results against IGoR. In a later analysis, TCR-TCR, TCR-HLA and TCR-CMV co-occurrence was scored with hypergeometric tests, and a repertoire-size bias correction was applied to TCR pairs. In a later analysis, false discovery rates were estimated by permuting HLA or CMV assignments 20 times. A later analysis grouped co-occurring TCRs with DBSCAN, adding TCRdist sequence similarity when clustering within HLA-allele-positive subsets. Co-occurrence clustering excluded repertoires with fewer than 30,000 or more than 120,000 public chains, plus five with anomalous nucleotide sharing. The immuneACCESS repertoire file appears here via TCRdb, limited to in-frame rearrangements. These files lack a portion of the clones; in checked studies, under half of the deficit traces to unresolved V genes, and the cause of the others is not known. The D gene and trimming were derived from the DNA, and the V and J assignments and clone size from that table. Within this sample are about 130,000 clones, with 74% of them counted one time only. Of the sample, approximately 7% is held by the ten largest clones.

The cohort was made up of approximately 670 healthy bone marrow donors. Cohort members were all nominally healthy when sampled, although unrecorded immune exposures were likely present. The donor was CMV seropositive and was included in the group of about 290 seropositive cohort members. A peripheral blood sample was provided by each donor, and peripheral blood mononuclear cells were used for TCR beta sequencing. The Qiagen DNeasy Blood Extraction Kit was used to extract genomic DNA from the blood cell samples. From the cysteine up to the phenylalanine, the CDR3 has a length of 13 residues. Just the 39-base CDR3 DNA is kept, in frame starting at base 1. V lost 4 bases and J lost 4 bases, and the count of bases not matched to a germline gene is 3. As encoded in the germline V gene (reference sequence), CDR1 is SGHNT while CDR2 is YYREEE.

The chain was built from TRBV5-4 and TRBJ1-1; 8 bases in between match TRBD1. This receptor was obtained from a man aged 40-49 years in good health and CMV-seropositive. Sequencing was carried out using PBMCs. The CDR3 region has the sequence CASSRTGGTEAFF. The DNA sequence reads TGTGCCAGCAGCCGTACAGGGGGCACTGAAGCTTTCTTT.